Below, 9 T cell receptor beta chains from the same sample are listed, as sequenced in a study of Ad26.COV2.S vaccination and SARS-CoV-2 variants listed by TCRdb under 2021. The library was generated by the immunoSEQ multiplex PCR assay. TCRdb stores this immuneACCESS table with in-frame sequences only. Part of the clones is absent; in the studies checked, under half of the shortfall reflects unresolved V genes, and no reason is known for the rest. This sample holds about 450,000 clones; 89% were observed only once. The top ten hold 2.5% to 3% of the sample. Explained via the paper, the treatment or condition label denotes: approximately 18 received Ad26.COV2.S at low or high dose, single or two shots; several received placebo; per-sample allocation not given. For vaccine and placebo recipients, repertoires were sequenced using samples collected on day 63 after the first injection. The source material was peripheral blood, sampled in a trial of Ad26.COV2.S vaccine versus placebo. The receptor set was obtained from a person between 18 and 65 years old who received the Ad26.COV2.S COVID-19 vaccine or a placebo.

The chain couples TRBV14 to TRBJ1-2, with 12 bases lining up with TRBD1. This CDR3 is 15 amino acids long. V was pared by 4 bases and J by 11 bases, with 11 bases of the junction left unmatched. Germline CDR1 is SGHDN and CDR2 is FVKESK. This CDR3 reads CASSRPGQGAGGYTF. The CDR3 DNA sequence: TGTGCCAGCAGCCGACCGGGACAGGGGGCCGGTGGGTACACCTTC.

As to this clone: Distinct nucleotide sequences in the sample also encode this CDR3. CDR3 residues: CSVRTDTQYF. The DNA of the CDR3 is TGCAGCGTTCGCACAGATACGCAGTATTTT. The V call is TRBV29-1, the J call TRBJ2-3, with D unclear. Trimming shortened V by 5 bases and J by 1 base, and 1 base separated the two germline ends. Per germline, CDR1 SQVTM and CDR2 ANQGSEA. The CDR3 runs to 10 residues.

The chain carries TRBV7-8 and TRBJ2-1; 7 nucleotides line up with TRBD2. CDR1 SGHVS and CDR2 FQNEAQ come from the germline V gene. The CDR3 sequence is 16 residues long. The J segment lost 5 bases and the V segment lost 3 bases, leaving 10 bases of the junction unmatched. CDR3 sequence (DNA): TGTGCCAGCAGCTTGCGAGAAGCGGGGCTCCACAATGAGCAGTTCTTC. Translated, it gives CASSLREAGLHNEQFF.

This chain joins TRBV19 and TRBJ2-5, with 10 bases aligning to TRBD2. V gave up 10 bases and J gave up 1 base; unmatched junction bases: 6. CDR3 length equals 14 residues. Germline loops: CDR1 LNHDA, CDR2 SQIVND (reference sequence). CDR3 region: CATAVAGGQETQYF. In nucleotides, the CDR3 is TGTGCCACAGCCGTAGCGGGGGGCCAAGAGACCCAGTACTTC. Variable domain in full (rest from reference TRBV19 and TRBJ2-5): DGGITQSPKYLFRKEGQNVTLSCEQNLNHDAMYWYRQDPGQGLRLIYYSQIVNDFQKGDIAEGYSVSREKKESFPLTVTSAQKNPTAFYLCATAVAGGQETQYFGPGTRLLVL.

The chain links TRBV6-6 to TRBJ2-1; 10 bases match TRBD1. Per the germline V gene, CDR1 is MNHNY and CDR2 is SVGAGI (reference sequence). J was trimmed by 5 bases and V by 11 bases; bases with no gene match: 9. There are 14 residues in the CDR3. In DNA, the CDR3 is TGTGCCGGCTCCCCGGGACAGGGGAACAATGAGCAGTTCTTC. Its translation is CAGSPGQGNNEQFF.

The V and J genes are TRBV5-4 and TRBJ2-1; possibly TRBD1 for D (5 bases). This CDR3 is 15 amino acids long. Germline V gene lookup returns CDR1 SGHNT and CDR2 YYREEE (reference sequence). Trimming cost V 5 bases and J 10 bases, with 22 bases left between them. The CDR3 sequence is CASRSFAGRIQEQFF. DNA for the CDR3: TGTGCCAGCAGGTCGTTTGCAGGGCGCATACAAGAGCAGTTCTTC.

CDR3 DNA sequence: TGTGCCATCAGTGAACAGGGTCCGGATAGCAATCAGCCCCAGCATTTT. Translated: CAISEQGPDSNQPQHF. The rearrangement uses TRBV10-3 and TRBJ1-5, with D perhaps matching TRBD1 (6 bases). Trimming pared 3 bases from V and 0 bases from J, leaving 12 bases between. CDR1 and CDR2 (germline): ENHRY, SYGVKD. The CDR3 sequence is 16 residues long.

The chain joins TRBV5-1 to TRBJ2-3; no definite D call. V lost 0 bases, J lost 2 bases, and 7 bases lay in between. The CDR3 has 14 amino acids. Germline V CDR1 and CDR2: SGHRS, YFSETQ. CDR3 region: CASSLEVHTDTQYF. In DNA, the CDR3 is TGCGCCAGCAGCTTGGAGGTCCACACAGATACGCAGTATTTT.

This chain joins TRBV24-1 and TRBJ2-1; TRBD2 is a possible D gene (6 bases). Trimming pared 3 bases from V and 0 bases from J, leaving 20 bases between. Germline V gene sequence: CDR1 KGHDR, CDR2 SFDVKD. The CDR3 has 19 residues. The CDR3 sequence: CATSDLSPLAGSSYNEQFF. CDR3 bases: TGTGCCACCAGTGATCTCAGCCCCCTCGCGGGGAGCTCCTACAATGAGCAGTTCTTC.